Shown below are 31 T cell receptor beta chains from a single sample sequenced in a study of blood T cell repertoires in COVID-19. The assay was immunoSEQ multiplex PCR, and TCRdb's table has in-frame clones only and misses some. Of 150,000 to 160,000 clones listed, roughly 80% are singletons. Sequencing was done on a sample of peripheral blood. These receptors originate from a man at least 80 years old with acute or convalescent COVID-19.

The V call is TRBV24-1, the J call TRBJ2-3, with D possibly matching TRBD2 (6 bases). CDR1 is KGHDR, CDR2 SFDVKD, per germline. This CDR3 contains 13 residues. The V and J ends lost 2 bases and 5 bases respectively, with 7 bases between them. CDR3 in amino acids: CATSDWGVDTQYF. The DNA of the CDR3 is TGTGCCACCAGTGATTGGGGGGTAGATACGCAGTATTTT.

The sample holds many counts of this clone. The chain joins TRBV19 to TRBJ1-2, with D uncertain. The germline CDR1 and CDR2 sequences are LNHDA and SQIVND (reference sequence). The V gene lost 0 bases and the J gene lost 3 bases, with 11 bases spanning the gap. This CDR3 is 15 amino acids long. CDR3 region: CASSIEPGTYYGYTF. CDR3 coding DNA: TGTGCCAGTAGTATAGAGCCAGGTACCTACTATGGCTACACCTTC.

V usage is TRBV19 and J usage is TRBJ2-5, with D possibly matching TRBD2 (6 bases). V lost 4 bases and J 5 bases, leaving 14 bases between the germline ends. This CDR3 contains 14 residues. CDR1 and CDR2 from the germline V gene are LNHDA and SQIVND (reference sequence). The CDR3 region has the DNA TGTGCCAGTAGTAGGAGACTAGTTTCGGAGACCCAGTACTTC. Its protein is CASSRRLVSETQYF.

The chain is built from TRBV5-1 and TRBJ2-2; D is ambiguous. Germline V gives CDR1 SGHRS, CDR2 YFSETQ. There are 14 residues in the CDR3. V dropped 5 bases and J dropped 0 bases, with 8 bases sitting between them. The CDR3 DNA reads as TGCGCCAGCAGACGAGACACGAACACCGGGGAGCTGTTTTTT. The encoded protein is CASRRDTNTGELFF.

The chain joins TRBV10-3 to TRBJ2-1, with 10 bases identical to TRBD2. Germline loops: CDR1 ENHRY, CDR2 SYGVKD. The CDR3 consists of 16 residues. V trimming: 7 bases; J trimming: 0 bases; junction bases outside the gene matches: 6. The CDR3 region is CAITASGGLSYNEQFF. The CDR3 DNA sequence: TGTGCCATCACGGCTAGCGGGGGACTCTCCTACAATGAGCAGTTCTTC.

The rearrangement links TRBV5-6 to TRBJ2-7, with D unclear. Per the germline V gene, CDR1 is SGHDT and CDR2 is YYEEEE. Trimming pared 4 bases from V and 2 bases from J, leaving 10 bases between. The CDR3 extends over 13 amino acids. Here the CDR3 DNA reads TGTGCCAGCAGCCCCTCACGGGCCTACGAGCAGTACGTC. Residues: CASSPSRAYEQYV.

This clone was found a few times. This chain joins TRBV11-3 and TRBJ2-1; 11 bases fit TRBD2. The CDR3 is made up of 15 amino acids. The V and J ends lost 0 bases and 11 bases, in that order; junction bases with no gene match: 6. CDR1 is SGHNT, CDR2 YENEEA, per germline. The CDR3 sequence: CASSLESSGGPQQFF. DNA of the CDR3: TGTGCCAGCAGCTTAGAGTCTAGCGGGGGGCCACAGCAGTTCTTC. Together with reference TRBV11-3 and TRBJ2-1, the CDR3 gives the full variable domain: EAGVVQSPRYKIIEKKQPVAFWCNPISGHNTLYWYLQNLGQGPELLIRYENEEAVDDSQLPKDRFSAERLKGVDSTLKIQPAELGDSAVYLCASSLESSGGPQQFFGPGTRLTVL.

The chain recombines TRBV5-8 with TRBJ2-7, with a possible D match to TRBD1 (6 bases). The V end lost 4 bases, the J end lost 5 bases, and 16 bases lay between the germline ends. The CDR3 loop spans 14 amino acids. Germline V lookup: CDR1 SGHTS, CDR2 YDEGEE. CDR3 DNA: TGTGCCAGCAGCCTAGGGCCTAACAGGGACGAGCAGTACTTC. Translating it yields CASSLGPNRDEQYF.

The chain links TRBV7-6 to TRBJ1-2; maybe TRBD1 (6 bases). CDR3 length equals 15 residues. Germline loops: CDR1 SGHVS, CDR2 FNYEAQ. Deletions cut 4 bases from V and 2 bases from J, with 14 bases between. CDR3 bases: TGTGCCAGCAGCTCCCCCGGCAGGGGCAACTATGGCTACACCTTC. It yields the protein CASSSPGRGNYGYTF.

The chain has TRBV9 and TRBJ1-2; 12 bases align to TRBD1. The CDR3 length is 16 residues. J lost 6 bases, V lost 4 bases, and 10 bases had no gene match. Germline V gene sequence: CDR1 SGDLS, CDR2 YYNGEE. CDR3 nucleotide sequence: TGTGCCAGCAGCTTCACCGGGACAGGGGGCCCAAATGGCTACACCTTC. It encodes CASSFTGTGGPNGYTF.

V gene TRBV6-5 combines with J gene TRBJ1-1; 8 nucleotides line up with TRBD1. The germline CDR1 and CDR2 sequences are MNHEY and SVGAGI. The CDR3 is 15 amino acids. V gave up 6 bases and J gave up 4 bases; unmatched junction bases: 10. The CDR3 loop reads CASRTTGVGATEAFF. CDR3 DNA sequence: TGTGCCAGCAGGACGACAGGGGTAGGTGCCACTGAAGCTTTCTTT.

V is TRBV28 and J is TRBJ2-4; tentative D call: TRBD2 (6 bases). CDR1 MDHEN and CDR2 SYDVKM come from the germline V gene. V was shortened by 6 bases and J by 8 bases, with 17 bases between the two germline ends. This CDR3 spans 14 amino acids. The DNA of the CDR3 is TGTGCCAGCAGGGAATGGGGCTCGGGAGACATTCAGTACTTC. This sequence encodes CASREWGSGDIQYF.

This clone was detected a few times. This chain uses TRBV11-2 with TRBJ2-2; TRBD2 agrees at 16 bases. The CDR3 extends over 19 amino acids. Germline V gives CDR1 SGHAT, CDR2 FQNNGV. V lost 4 bases, J lost 6 bases, and 11 bases stayed unmatched. The CDR3 nucleotides are TGTGCCAGCAGCTCCCTCGGGACTAGCGGGGGGGCTCTCTCCGGGGAGCTGTTTTTT. Translation: CASSSLGTSGGALSGELFF.

V gene TRBV5-1 combines with J gene TRBJ2-6; D might be TRBD1 (6 bases). The CDR3 sequence is 19 residues long. Germline V lookup: CDR1 SGHRS, CDR2 YFSETQ. The ends were cut back, 3 bases at V and 0 bases at J, with 19 bases in the middle. The DNA for the CDR3 is TGCGCCAGCAGCTCGGGCTCCGGGACAAGGGGCTCTGGGGCCAACGTCCTGACTTTC. It codes for CASSSGSGTRGSGANVLTF.

The chain carries TRBV29-1 and TRBJ2-2; 9 bases agree with TRBD1. In germline, CDR1 is SQVTM, CDR2 ANQGSEA. The J segment lost 5 bases and the V segment lost 6 bases, leaving 13 bases of the junction unmatched. This CDR3 is 16 amino acids long. The CDR3 nucleotides read TGCAGCGTCCCTGCGATGGGACAGGGCGAGACCGGGGAGCTGTTTTTT. Amino acids: CSVPAMGQGETGELFF.

This chain joins TRBV10-3 and TRBJ1-2; 10 bases align to TRBD1. V shed 0 bases, J shed 5 bases, and the junction held 9 bases outside the gene matches. The germline V gene encodes CDR1 ENHRY and CDR2 SYGVKD. The CDR3 has 17 residues. CDR3 sequence reads: CAISESLGQGPDYGYTF. The CDR3 nucleotides read TGTGCCATCAGTGAGTCGTTGGGACAGGGGCCGGATTATGGCTACACCTTC.

The V gene is TRBV4-2, the J gene TRBJ2-2, with 10 bases fitting TRBD2. Trimming cost V 5 bases and J 8 bases; bases outside gene matches: 14. Germline lookup yields CDR1 LGHNA and CDR2 YNFKEQ. There are 17 residues in the CDR3. CDR3 DNA sequence: TGTGCCAGCAGCGAGGGGGGGCTAGCGGGGGTGGAGGGGGAGCTGTTTTTT. This sequence encodes CASSEGGLAGVEGELFF.

The rearrangement links TRBV30 to TRBJ1-2, with 7 bases matching TRBD1. V lost 5 bases and J lost 0; bases outside the gene matches: 3. Germline lookup yields CDR1 GTSNPN and CDR2 SVGIG (reference sequence). The CDR3 loop spans 13 amino acids. The CDR3 coding sequence is TGTGCCTGGGAGGGGGCTGCTAACTATGGCTACACCTTC. Amino acids: CAWEGAANYGYTF.

V usage is TRBV18 and J usage is TRBJ2-5, with no clear D. V was shortened by 3 bases and J by 2 bases, with 7 bases between the two germline ends. The CDR3 has 13 amino acids. The V gene's germline CDR1 is KGHSH and CDR2 LQKENI. CDR3 residues: CASSPRQQETQYF. DNA of the CDR3: TGTGCCAGCTCACCCAGACAACAAGAGACCCAGTACTTC.

In this sample, this clone turned up a few times. The genes are TRBV6-4 and TRBJ1-2; 8 bases are shared with TRBD1. Germline V lookup: CDR1 MRHNA, CDR2 SNTAGT. The CDR3 has 14 amino acids. After removal of 6 bases from V and 6 bases from J, the junction contained 9 bases not matched to a gene. CDR3 sequence (DNA): TGTGCCAGCAGACGGACAGGGCAGGGCGATGGCTACACCTTC. This translates into CASRRTGQGDGYTF.

This clone occurred once. The chain carries TRBV6-6 and TRBJ2-5; 11 bases map to TRBD2. Per germline, CDR1 MNHNY and CDR2 SVGAGI (reference sequence). Trimming cost V 6 bases and J 4 bases; bases outside gene matches: 7. The CDR3 loop spans 15 amino acids. CDR3 sequence: CASSQTSGAAETQYF. The CDR3 DNA reads as TGTGCCAGCAGCCAGACTAGCGGGGCGGCAGAGACCCAGTACTTC.

The rearrangement joins TRBV18 to TRBJ2-2; the D gene is possibly TRBD1 (5 bases). The CDR3 totals 16 residues. The V gene's germline CDR1 is KGHSH and CDR2 LQKENI. The V and J ends lost 2 bases and 3 bases respectively, with 13 bases between them. The CDR3 nucleotides are TGTGCCAGCTCACCAGGGGTTCAAGGGGACACCGGGGAGCTGTTTTTT. Its protein product is CASSPGVQGDTGELFF.

V gene TRBV11-2 combines with J gene TRBJ2-6; D perhaps matches TRBD2 (5 bases). The V end was cut by 4 bases, the J end by 0 bases, with 19 bases between. The CDR3 extends over 19 amino acids. CDR1 and CDR2 from the germline V gene are SGHAT and FQNNGV. For the CDR3, the DNA is TGTGCCAGCAGCTCCCGAGAACCTAGCCACACCTCTGGGGCCAACGTCCTGACTTTC. Translation: CASSSREPSHTSGANVLTF.

The chain recombines TRBV28 with TRBJ1-4, with D possibly matching TRBD1 (5 bases). Germline V CDR1 and CDR2: MDHEN, SYDVKM. CDR3 size: 15 residues. V lost 5 bases and J lost 0, with 10 bases in between. The CDR3 DNA follows: TGTGCCAGCAGTCCGGGGGGGGCAACTAATGAAAAACTGTTTTTT. It codes for CASSPGGATNEKLFF. The variable domain in full, completed from reference TRBV28 and TRBJ1-4, reads DVKVTQSSRYLVKRTGEKVFLECVQDMDHENMFWYRQDPGLGLRLIYFSYDVKMKEKGDIPEGYSVSREKKERFSLILESASTNQTSMYLCASSPGGATNEKLFFGSGTQLSVL.

The J gene is TRBJ2-2, the V gene TRBV28, with TRBD1 identical over 12 bases. Germline assignment: CDR1 MDHEN and CDR2 SYDVKM. The trim removed 6 bases at V and 5 bases at J, leaving 10 bases unmatched. There are 17 residues in the CDR3. CDR3 in amino acids: CASRAGTGGARTGELFF. As DNA, the CDR3 is TGTGCCAGCAGAGCCGGGACAGGGGGCGCGCGGACCGGGGAGCTGTTTTTT.

This clone has at least ten counts. CDR3 residues: CASSSSRTGINTIYF. CDR3 sequence (DNA): TGTGCCAGCAGCTCTAGCAGGACAGGGATAAACACCATATATTTT. This chain connects TRBV7-8 to TRBJ1-3; TRBD1 agrees at 8 bases. The germline V gene has CDR1 SGHVS and CDR2 FQNEAQ. There are 15 residues in the CDR3. V trimming: 4 bases; J trimming: 6 bases; junction bases outside the gene matches: 8.

J is TRBJ1-1 and V is TRBV12-3 or TRBV12-4, with 7 bases matching TRBD1. Trimming took 3 bases from V and 5 from J; bases not matched to a gene: 3. The CDR3 contains 13 residues. CDR3 DNA: TGTGCCAGCAGTTTGACAGGGCGGACTGAAGCTTTCTTT. This gives the protein CASSLTGRTEAFF.

V usage is TRBV30 and J usage is TRBJ1-2, with a weak D call TRBD1 (6 bases). V lost 0 bases, J lost 0 bases, and 17 bases lay in between. Germline V gene data show CDR1 as GTSNPN and CDR2 as SVGIG (reference sequence). This CDR3 has 17 amino acids. The CDR3 sequence: CAWSVLGTRSSNYGYTF. CDR3 nucleotides: TGTGCCTGGAGTGTATTGGGGACACGCTCCTCTAACTATGGCTACACCTTC.

The chain uses TRBV19 and TRBJ2-4, with 9 positions matching TRBD1. The CDR3 runs 17 residues. The V gene's germline CDR1 is LNHDA and CDR2 SQIVND (reference sequence). The J segment lost 2 bases and the V segment lost 1 base, leaving 6 bases of the junction unmatched. CDR3 sequence reads: CASSIGTGGASKNIQYF. The CDR3 DNA follows: TGTGCCAGTAGTATAGGCACAGGGGGCGCGTCCAAAAACATTCAGTACTTC.

J is TRBJ2-3 and V is TRBV5-1, with 9 bases that match TRBD1. After removal of 4 bases from V and 1 base from J, the junction contained 1 base not matched to a gene. This CDR3 has 14 residues. Germline V gene sequence: CDR1 SGHRS, CDR2 YFSETQ. CDR3 in amino acids: CASSGQGRTDTQYF. In DNA, the CDR3 is TGCGCCAGCAGCGGACAGGGGCGCACAGATACGCAGTATTTT.

The rearrangement uses TRBV12-3 or TRBV12-4 and TRBJ1-1, with a weak D call TRBD1 (6 bases). The length of the CDR3 is 13 residues. Trimming left V 3 bases short and J 6 bases short, with 11 bases between. Here the CDR3 reads CASSFRGGAEAFF. The CDR3 DNA is TGTGCCAGCAGTTTTCGAGGGGGGGCTGAAGCTTTCTTT.